This TCR beta chain was sequenced during a study of T-cell reconstitution after alpha-beta-depleted transplantation in children. Study-level findings and limits: Newly produced T cells mostly provided counts and TCRbeta diversity after one year, as hyperexpanded clones declined. Expanded clones from the graft, numbering several hundred, reportedly supplied alpha-beta T cells about two months after transplant. Day-60 TCRbeta diversity that was high in some patients was derived from surviving recipient T cells and thymic progenitors.

The table lists this clonotype with a few counts. What it binds is not known. Unique molecular identifiers were incorporated during preparation of the TCRbeta library. TCRdb redid the calling of the PCR reads with MiXCR, one entry per CDR3 protein. The sample records about 290,000 distinct CDR3 sequences, 7.5% to 9% being singletons. This sequence originates from a female patient aged 2-15 years who had a stem cell transplant for Fanconi anemia, so the T cells may come from the graft donor. Specimen: peripheral blood, collected 360 days after TCRalphabeta/CD19-depleted stem cell transplant.

CDR3 amino acids: CASSLTLGGNSGNTIYF. Written as DNA, the CDR3 is TGCGCCAGCAGCCTCACCCTGGGAGGAAACTCTGGAAACACCATATATTTT. This chain joins TRBV4-3 and TRBJ1-3; D unresolved. This CDR3 contains 17 residues. Trimming stripped 4 bases from V and 0 bases from J, with 16 bases between. Germline V gene lookup returns CDR1 LGHNA and CDR2 YSLEER.